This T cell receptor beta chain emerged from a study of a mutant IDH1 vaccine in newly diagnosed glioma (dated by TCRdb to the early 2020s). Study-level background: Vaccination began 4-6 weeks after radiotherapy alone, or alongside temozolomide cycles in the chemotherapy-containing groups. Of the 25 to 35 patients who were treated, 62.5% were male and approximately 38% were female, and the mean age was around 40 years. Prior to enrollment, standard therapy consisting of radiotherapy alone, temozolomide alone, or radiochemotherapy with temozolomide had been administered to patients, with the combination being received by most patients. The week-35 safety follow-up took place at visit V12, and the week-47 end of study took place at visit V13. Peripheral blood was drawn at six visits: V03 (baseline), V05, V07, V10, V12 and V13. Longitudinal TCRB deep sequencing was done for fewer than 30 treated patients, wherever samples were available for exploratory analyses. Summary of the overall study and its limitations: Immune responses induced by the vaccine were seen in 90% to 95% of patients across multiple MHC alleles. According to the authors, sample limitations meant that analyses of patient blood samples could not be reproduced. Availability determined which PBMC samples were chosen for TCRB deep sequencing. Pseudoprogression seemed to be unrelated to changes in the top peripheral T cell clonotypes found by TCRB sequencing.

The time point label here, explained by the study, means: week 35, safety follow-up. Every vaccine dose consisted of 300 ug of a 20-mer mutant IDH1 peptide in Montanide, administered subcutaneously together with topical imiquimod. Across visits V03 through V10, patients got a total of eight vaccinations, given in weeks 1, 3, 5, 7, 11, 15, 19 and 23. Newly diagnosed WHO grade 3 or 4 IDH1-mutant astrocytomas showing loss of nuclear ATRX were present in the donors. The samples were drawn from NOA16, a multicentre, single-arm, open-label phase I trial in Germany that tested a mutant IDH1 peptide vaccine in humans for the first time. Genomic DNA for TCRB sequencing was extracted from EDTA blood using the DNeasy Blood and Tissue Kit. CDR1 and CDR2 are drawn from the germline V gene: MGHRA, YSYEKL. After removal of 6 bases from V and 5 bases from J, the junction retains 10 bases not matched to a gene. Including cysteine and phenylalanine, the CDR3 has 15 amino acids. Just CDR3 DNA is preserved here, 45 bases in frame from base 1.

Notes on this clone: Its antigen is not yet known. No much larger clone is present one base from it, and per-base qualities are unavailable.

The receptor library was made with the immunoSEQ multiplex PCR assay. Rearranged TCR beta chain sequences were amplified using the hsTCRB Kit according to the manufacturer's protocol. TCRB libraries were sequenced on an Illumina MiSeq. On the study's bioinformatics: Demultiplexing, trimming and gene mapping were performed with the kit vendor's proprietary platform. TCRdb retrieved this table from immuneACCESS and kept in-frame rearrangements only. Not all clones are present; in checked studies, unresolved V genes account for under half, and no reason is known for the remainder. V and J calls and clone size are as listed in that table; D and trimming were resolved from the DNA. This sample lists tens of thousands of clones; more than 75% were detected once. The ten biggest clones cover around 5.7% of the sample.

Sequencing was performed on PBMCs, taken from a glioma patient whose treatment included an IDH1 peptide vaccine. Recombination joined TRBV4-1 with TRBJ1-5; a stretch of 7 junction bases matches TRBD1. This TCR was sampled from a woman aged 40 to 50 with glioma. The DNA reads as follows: TGCGCCAGCAGTCTGACTGACAGGGAAGATCAGCCCCAGCATTTT. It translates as CASSLTDREDQPQHF.